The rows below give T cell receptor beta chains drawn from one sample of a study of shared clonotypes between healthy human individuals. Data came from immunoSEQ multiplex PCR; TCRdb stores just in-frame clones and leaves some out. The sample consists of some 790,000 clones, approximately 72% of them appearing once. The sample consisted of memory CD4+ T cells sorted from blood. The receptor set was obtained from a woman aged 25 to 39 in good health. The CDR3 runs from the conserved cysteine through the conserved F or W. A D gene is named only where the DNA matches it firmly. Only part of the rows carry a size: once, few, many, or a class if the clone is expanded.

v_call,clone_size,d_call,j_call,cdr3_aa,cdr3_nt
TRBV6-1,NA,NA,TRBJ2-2,CASTGRRTGELFF,TGTGCCAGCACCGGAAGGAGGACCGGGGAGCTGTTTTTT
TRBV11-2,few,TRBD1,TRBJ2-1,CASSPDGTGEQFF,TGTGCCAGCAGCCCGGATGGGACAGGGGAGCAGTTCTTC
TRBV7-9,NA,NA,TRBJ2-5,CASSLGGIRETQYF,TGTGCCAGCAGCTTGGGCGGGATCAGAGAGACCCAGTACTTC
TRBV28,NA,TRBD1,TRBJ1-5,CATDRAPQPQHF,TGTGCCACAGACAGGGCGCCCCAGCCCCAGCATTTT
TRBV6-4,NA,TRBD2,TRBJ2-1,CASSLSSGAGREQFF,TGTGCCAGCAGTCTTTCCAGCGGGGCTGGCAGGGAGCAGTTCTTC
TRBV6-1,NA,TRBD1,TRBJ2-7,CASSEASGTDEQYF,TGTGCCAGCAGTGAAGCTTCCGGGACAGACGAGCAGTACTTC
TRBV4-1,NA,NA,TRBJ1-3,CASSQDRRTRRNTIYF,TGCGCCAGCAGCCAAGACCGTCGGACAAGAAGAAACACCATATATTTT
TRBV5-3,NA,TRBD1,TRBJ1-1,CASSLRDRVTEAFF,TGTGCCAGCAGCTTAAGGGACAGGGTCACTGAAGCTTTCTTT
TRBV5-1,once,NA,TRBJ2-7,CASSFGGDQQYF,TGCGCCAGCAGCTTCGGAGGGGACCAGCAGTACTTC
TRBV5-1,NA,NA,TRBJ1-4,CASSLKQGYEKLFF,TGCGCCAGCAGCTTGAAACAGGGATATGAAAAACTGTTTTTT
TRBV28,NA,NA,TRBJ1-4,CASRGKWWANEKLFF,TGTGCCAGCAGGGGGAAATGGTGGGCTAATGAAAAACTGTTTTTT
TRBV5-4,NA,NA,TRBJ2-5,CASSLAGGPGETQYF,TGTGCCAGCAGCTTGGCTGGCGGCCCTGGGGAGACCCAGTACTTC
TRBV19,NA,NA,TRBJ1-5,CASSTLGGQPQHF,TGTGCCAGTAGTACCCTTGGGGGACAGCCCCAGCATTTT
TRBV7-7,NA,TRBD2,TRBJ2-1,CASSRTGLAGRNNEQFF,TGTGCCAGCAGCCGAACCGGACTAGCGGGAAGAAACAATGAGCAGTTCTTC
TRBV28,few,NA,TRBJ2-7,CASSHRADSYEQYF,TGTGCCAGCAGCCACCGGGCCGATTCCTACGAGCAGTACTTC
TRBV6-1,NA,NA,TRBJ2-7,CASRTTVRYEQYF,TGTGCCAGCAGGACGACGGTGCGCTACGAGCAGTACTTC
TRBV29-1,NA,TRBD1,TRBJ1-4,CSVAGQGGGDEKLFF,TGCAGCGTTGCGGGACAGGGGGGCGGGGATGAAAAACTGTTTTTT
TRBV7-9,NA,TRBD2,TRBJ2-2,CASSIAREGPGELFF,TGTGCCAGCAGCATAGCCCGGGAGGGCCCCGGGGAGCTGTTTTTT
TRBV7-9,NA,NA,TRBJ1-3,CASSVTGNTIYF,TGTGCCAGCAGCGTAACAGGAAACACCATATATTTT
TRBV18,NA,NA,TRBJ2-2,CASSPNPGSMAELFF,TGTGCCAGCTCACCAAACCCCGGGTCCATGGCCGAGCTGTTTTTT
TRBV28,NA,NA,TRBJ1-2,CASQKTGISGYTF,TGTGCCAGCCAAAAGACAGGTATCTCTGGCTACACCTTC
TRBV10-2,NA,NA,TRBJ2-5,CASSESSGAVRETQYF,TGCGCCAGCAGTGAGTCGTCAGGGGCCGTTAGGGAGACCCAGTACTTC
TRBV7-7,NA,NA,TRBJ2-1,CASSLGHHLEQFF,TGTGCCAGCAGCTTGGGACACCACCTTGAGCAGTTCTTC
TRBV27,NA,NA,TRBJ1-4,CASSLQGGKKLFF,TGTGCCAGCAGTTTACAGGGTGGCAAAAAACTGTTTTTT
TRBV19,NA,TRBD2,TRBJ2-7,CASSIVLRTSGSRYEQYF,TGTGCCAGTAGTATAGTACTGAGGACTAGCGGGAGCCGCTACGAGCAGTACTTC
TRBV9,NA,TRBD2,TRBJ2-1,CASRKGSGRTNEQFF,TGTGCCAGCAGAAAGGGAAGCGGGAGGACTAATGAGCAGTTCTTC
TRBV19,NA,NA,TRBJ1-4,CASSLGTPGAEKLFF,TGTGCCAGTAGCCTCGGGACTCCGGGAGCTGAAAAACTGTTTTTT
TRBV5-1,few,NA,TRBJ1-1,CASSLEGGTDTEAFF,TGCGCCAGCAGCCTCGAGGGGGGCACGGACACTGAAGCTTTCTTT
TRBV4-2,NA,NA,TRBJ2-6,CASSPMGGGHSGANVLTF,TGTGCCAGCAGCCCCATGGGGGGCGGCCACTCTGGGGCCAACGTCCTGACTTTC
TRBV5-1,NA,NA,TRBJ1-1,CASRGQVNTEAFF,TGCGCCAGCAGGGGTCAAGTGAACACTGAAGCTTTCTTT
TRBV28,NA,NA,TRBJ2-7,CASSSSGSGARYEQYF,TGTGCCAGCAGTTCCTCCGGCTCGGGAGCTCGATACGAGCAGTACTTC
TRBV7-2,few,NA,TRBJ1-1,CASSLVWGSAEAFF,TGTGCCAGCAGCTTAGTTTGGGGGAGCGCTGAAGCTTTCTTT
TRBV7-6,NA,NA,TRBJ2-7,CASSTGTSSYEQYF,TGTGCCAGCAGTACCGGGACCTCCTCCTACGAGCAGTACTTC
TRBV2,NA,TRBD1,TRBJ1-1,CAGQGSYLGNTEAFF,TGTGCCGGACAGGGTTCCTACCTCGGGAACACTGAAGCTTTCTTT
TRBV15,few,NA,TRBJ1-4,CATSRALEEKLFF,TGTGCCACCAGCAGAGCTCTAGAAGAAAAACTGTTTTTT
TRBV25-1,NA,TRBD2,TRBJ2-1,CASSDSTGGQLDEQFF,TGTGCCAGCAGTGACAGTACGGGAGGCCAGTTAGATGAGCAGTTCTTC
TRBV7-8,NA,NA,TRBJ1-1,CASRPILGGNTEAFF,TGTGCCAGCAGACCGATTTTGGGGGGGAACACTGAAGCTTTCTTT
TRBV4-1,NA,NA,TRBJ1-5,CASSQDLDSYSNQPQHF,TGCGCCAGCAGCCAAGATCTGGACAGTTATAGCAATCAGCCCCAGCATTTT
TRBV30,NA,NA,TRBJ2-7,CAWSELDYEQYF,TGTGCCTGGAGTGAACTAGACTACGAGCAGTACTTC
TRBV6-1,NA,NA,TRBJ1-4,CASSVTGYEKLFF,TGTGCCAGCAGTGTAACAGGGTACGAAAAACTGTTTTTT
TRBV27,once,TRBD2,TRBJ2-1,CASRFGTSGCGFVF,TGTGCCAGCAGATTCGGGACTAGCGGGTGCGGTTTCGTCTTC
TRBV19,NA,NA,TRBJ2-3,CASSVLTDFTDTQYF,TGTGCCAGTAGCGTGTTGACAGACTTCACAGATACGCAGTATTTT
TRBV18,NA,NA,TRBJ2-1,CASSPPFEGNEQFF,TGTGCCAGCTCACCACCGTTTGAAGGCAATGAGCAGTTCTTC
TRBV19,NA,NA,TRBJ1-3,CASTPGFSGNTIYF,TGTGCCAGTACCCCAGGGTTCTCTGGAAACACCATATATTTT
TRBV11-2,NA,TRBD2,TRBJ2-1,CASSPRTSGYYNEQFF,TGTGCCAGCAGCCCGCGGACTAGCGGGTACTACAATGAGCAGTTCTTC
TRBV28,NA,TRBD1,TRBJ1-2,CASSQQGSLDYGYTF,TGTGCCAGCAGTCAACAGGGGAGTCTGGACTATGGCTACACCTTC